Reported below is one T cell receptor beta chain. Its matching antigen is unknown. The data belong to a study of pediatric ulcerative colitis. TCRdb's table, derived via immunoSEQ multiplex PCR, lists solely in-frame clones and lacks some. The sample yields about 64,000 clones, approximately 87% seen once. Germline assignment: CDR1 SNHLY and CDR2 FYNNEI. The CDR3 runs 13 residues. Deletions cut 8 bases from V and 5 bases from J, with 15 bases between. Study findings and constraints: Compared with controls, ulcerative colitis showed greater blood-rectum clone sharing.

The TCR originated in a boy aged 5-17 years with severe ulcerative colitis. The source material was blood. The chain recombines TRBV2 with TRBJ2-5, with D possibly TRBD2 on 6 matching bases. Here the CDR3 DNA reads TGTGCCAGCCGAGAGACTAGTTCTGAGACCCAGTACTTC. Encoded protein: CASRETSSETQYF.